One TCR beta chain is described in this entry. The sample originates from a study of blood T cell repertoires in COVID-19. In the authors' methods: For nucleated cells, counts were estimated from reference gene primer amplification. The protocol was immunoSEQ multiplex PCR, while the TCRdb copy is restricted to in-frame clones and leaves out a portion. V, J and clone size reflect that table, while D and trimming were determined from the DNA. The sample has hundreds of thousands of clones; around 83% are singletons. The CDR3 spans 16 residues. V lost 6 bases, J lost 4 bases, and 8 bases stayed unmatched. Germline CDR1 and CDR2: MNHNY and SVGAGI (reference sequence).

The sample comprised peripheral blood. The receptor's source is an elderly man with acute or convalescent COVID-19. The rearrangement uses TRBV6-6 and TRBJ2-2; 10 bases align to TRBD1. The CDR3 sequence is CASSGTGQGVTGELFF. In DNA form, the CDR3 reads TGTGCCAGCAGCGGAACCGGACAGGGGGTCACCGGGGAGCTGTTTTTT.